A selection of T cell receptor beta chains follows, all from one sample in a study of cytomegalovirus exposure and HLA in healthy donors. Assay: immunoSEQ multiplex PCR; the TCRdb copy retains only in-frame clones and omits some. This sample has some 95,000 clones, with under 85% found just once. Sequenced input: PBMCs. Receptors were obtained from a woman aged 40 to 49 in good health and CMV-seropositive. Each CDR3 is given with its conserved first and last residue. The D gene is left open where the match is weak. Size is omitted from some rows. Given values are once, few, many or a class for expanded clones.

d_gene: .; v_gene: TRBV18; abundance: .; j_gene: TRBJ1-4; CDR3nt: TGTGCCAGCTCACCTCTCGCAACTAATGAAAAACTGTTTTTT; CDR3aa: CASSPLATNEKLFF
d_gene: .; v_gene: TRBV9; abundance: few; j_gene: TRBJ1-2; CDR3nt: TGTGCCAGCAGCGTAGGGGGAGGGGACTATGGCTACACCTTC; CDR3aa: CASSVGGGDYGYTF
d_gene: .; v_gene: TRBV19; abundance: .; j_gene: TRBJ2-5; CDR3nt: TGTGCCAGTAGTAATGAGGAGGAGGAGACCCAGTACTTC; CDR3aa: CASSNEEEETQYF
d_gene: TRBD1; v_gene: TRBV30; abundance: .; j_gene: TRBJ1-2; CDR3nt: TGTGCCTGGAAGGGACAGGGAGGACACGGCTACACCTTC; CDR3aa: CAWKGQGGHGYTF
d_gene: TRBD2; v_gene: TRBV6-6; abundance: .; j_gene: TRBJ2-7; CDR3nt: TGTGCCAGCAGCTTGACTAGCGGGAGTCTCGAGCAGTACTTC; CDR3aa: CASSLTSGSLEQYF
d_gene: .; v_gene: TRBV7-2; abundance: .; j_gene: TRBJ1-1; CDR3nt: TGTGCCAGCAGCGCCCTAGGCCGGGGGGCGGCTTTCTTT; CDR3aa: CASSALGRGAAFF
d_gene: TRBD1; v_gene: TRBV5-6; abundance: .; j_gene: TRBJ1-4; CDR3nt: TGTGCCAGCAGCTTAGGGACAGGACAAGGTGAAAAACTGTTTTTT; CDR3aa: CASSLGTGQGEKLFF
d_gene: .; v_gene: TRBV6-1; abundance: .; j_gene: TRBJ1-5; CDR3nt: TGTGCCAGCAGATCTATGCCCTGGGGGGATCAGCCCCAGCATTTT; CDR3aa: CASRSMPWGDQPQHF
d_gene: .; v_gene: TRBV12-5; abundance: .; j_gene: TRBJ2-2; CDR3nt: TGTGCTAGTGGTTTAGTCGAAGGGGTGAACACCGGGGAGCTGTTTTTT; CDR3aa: CASGLVEGVNTGELFF
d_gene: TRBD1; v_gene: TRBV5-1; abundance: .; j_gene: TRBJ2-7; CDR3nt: TGCGCCAGCAGCTACGGACAGGGCACCTACGAGCAGTACTTC; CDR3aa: CASSYGQGTYEQYF
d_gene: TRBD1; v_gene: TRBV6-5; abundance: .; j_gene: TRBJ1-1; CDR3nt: TGTGCCAGCAGTTACCAGAAGGGGGCATCGACTGAAGCTTTCTTT; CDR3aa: CASSYQKGASTEAFF